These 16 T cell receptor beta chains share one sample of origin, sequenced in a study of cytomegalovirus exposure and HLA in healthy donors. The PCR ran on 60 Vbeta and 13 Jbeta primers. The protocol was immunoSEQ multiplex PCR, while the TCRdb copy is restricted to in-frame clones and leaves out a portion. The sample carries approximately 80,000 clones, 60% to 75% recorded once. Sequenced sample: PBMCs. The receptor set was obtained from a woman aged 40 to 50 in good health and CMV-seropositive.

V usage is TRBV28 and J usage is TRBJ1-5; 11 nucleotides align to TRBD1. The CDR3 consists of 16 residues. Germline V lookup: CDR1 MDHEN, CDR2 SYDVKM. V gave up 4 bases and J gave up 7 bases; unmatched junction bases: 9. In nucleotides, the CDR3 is TGTGCCAGCAGTTGGCCCGGGACAGGGGGTGGACAGCCCCAGCATTTT. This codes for CASSWPGTGGGQPQHF.

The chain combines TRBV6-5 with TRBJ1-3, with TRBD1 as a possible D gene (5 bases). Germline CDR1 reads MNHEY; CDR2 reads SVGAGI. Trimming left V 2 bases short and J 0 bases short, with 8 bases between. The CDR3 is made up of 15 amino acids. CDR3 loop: CASSYRGSSGNTIYF. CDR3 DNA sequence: TGTGCCAGCAGTTACCGGGGGAGCTCTGGAAACACCATATATTTT.

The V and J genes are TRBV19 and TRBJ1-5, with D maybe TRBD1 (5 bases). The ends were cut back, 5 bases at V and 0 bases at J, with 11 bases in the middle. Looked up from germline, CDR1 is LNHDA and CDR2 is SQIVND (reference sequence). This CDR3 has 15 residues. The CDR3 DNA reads TGTGCCAGTAGTGCGAACAGGAATAGCAATCAGCCCCAGCATTTT. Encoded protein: CASSANRNSNQPQHF.

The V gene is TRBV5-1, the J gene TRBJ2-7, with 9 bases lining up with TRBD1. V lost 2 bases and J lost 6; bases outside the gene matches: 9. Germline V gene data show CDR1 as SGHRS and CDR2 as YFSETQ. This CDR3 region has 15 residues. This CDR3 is CASSFSAQGASEQYF. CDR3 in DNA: TGCGCCAGCAGCTTTTCGGCACAGGGGGCTTCCGAGCAGTACTTC.

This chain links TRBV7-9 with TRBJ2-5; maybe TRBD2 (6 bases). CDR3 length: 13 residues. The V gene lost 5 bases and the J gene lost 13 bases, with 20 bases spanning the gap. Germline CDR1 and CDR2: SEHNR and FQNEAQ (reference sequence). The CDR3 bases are TGTGCCAGCAGCCCGAACTTACCCGGGGGTGGGTACTTC. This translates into CASSPNLPGGGYF.

As DNA, the CDR3 is TGTGCCAGCTCCGCGGGGAAACACTATGGCTACACCTTC. Translating it yields CASSAGKHYGYTF. The J gene is TRBJ1-2, the V gene TRBV6-1; D unclear. Trimming took off 8 bases at V and 3 bases at J, with 13 bases between the two ends. This CDR3 comprises 13 residues. From germline, CDR1 is MNHNS and CDR2 SASEGT.

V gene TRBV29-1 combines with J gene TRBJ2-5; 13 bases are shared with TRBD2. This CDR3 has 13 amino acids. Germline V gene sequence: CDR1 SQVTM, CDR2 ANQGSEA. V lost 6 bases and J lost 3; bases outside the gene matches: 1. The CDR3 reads CSVGTSGKETQYF. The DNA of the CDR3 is TGCAGCGTGGGGACTAGCGGGAAAGAGACCCAGTACTTC.

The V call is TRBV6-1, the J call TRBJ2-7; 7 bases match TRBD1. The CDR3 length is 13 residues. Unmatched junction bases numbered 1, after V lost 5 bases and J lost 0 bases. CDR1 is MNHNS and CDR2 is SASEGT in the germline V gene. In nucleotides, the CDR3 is TGTGCCAGCAGTTGGGACAGCTCCTACGAGCAGTACTTC. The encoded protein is CASSWDSSYEQYF.

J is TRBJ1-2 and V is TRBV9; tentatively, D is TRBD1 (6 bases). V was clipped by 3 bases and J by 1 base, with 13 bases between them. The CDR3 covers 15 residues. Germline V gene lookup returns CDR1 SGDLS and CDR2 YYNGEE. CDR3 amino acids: CASSGASDSNYGYTF. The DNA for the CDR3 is TGTGCCAGCAGCGGGGCCTCGGACAGTAACTATGGCTACACCTTC.

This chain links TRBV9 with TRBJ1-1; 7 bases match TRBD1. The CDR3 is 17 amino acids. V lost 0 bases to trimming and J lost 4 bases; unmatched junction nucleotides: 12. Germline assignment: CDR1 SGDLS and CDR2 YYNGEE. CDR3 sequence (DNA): TGTGCCAGCAGCGTAGACGTATGGGAAGGGGGCTTCACTGAAGCTTTCTTT. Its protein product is CASSVDVWEGGFTEAFF. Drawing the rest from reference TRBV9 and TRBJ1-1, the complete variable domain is DSGVTQTPKHLITATGQRVTLRCSPRSGDLSVYWYQQSLDQGLQFLIQYYNGEERAKGNILERFSAQQFPDLHSELNLSSLELGDSALYFCASSVDVWEGGFTEAFFGQGTRLTVV.

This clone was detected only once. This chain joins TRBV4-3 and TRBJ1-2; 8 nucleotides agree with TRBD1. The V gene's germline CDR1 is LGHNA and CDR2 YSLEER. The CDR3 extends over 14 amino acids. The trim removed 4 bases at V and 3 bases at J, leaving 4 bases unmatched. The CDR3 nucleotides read TGCGCCAGCAGCCCGCCGGACAGGGACTATGGCTACACCTTC. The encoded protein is CASSPPDRDYGYTF.

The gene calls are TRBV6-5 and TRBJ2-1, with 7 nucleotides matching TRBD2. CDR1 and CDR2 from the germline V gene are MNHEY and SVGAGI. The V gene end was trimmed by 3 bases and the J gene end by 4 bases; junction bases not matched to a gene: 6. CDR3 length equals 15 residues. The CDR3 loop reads CASSYTGGRYNEQFF. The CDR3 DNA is TGTGCCAGCAGTTATACGGGGGGTAGGTACAATGAGCAGTTCTTC.

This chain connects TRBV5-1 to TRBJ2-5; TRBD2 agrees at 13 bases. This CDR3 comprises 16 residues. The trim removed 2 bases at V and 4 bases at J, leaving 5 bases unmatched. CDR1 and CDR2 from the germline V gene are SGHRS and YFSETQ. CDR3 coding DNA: TGCGCCAGCAGCTTCGCCGGGACTAGCGGGGTAGAGACCCAGTACTTC. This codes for CASSFAGTSGVETQYF. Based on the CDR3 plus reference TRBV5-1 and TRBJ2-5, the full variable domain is KAGVTQTPRYLIKTRGQQVTLSCSPISGHRSVSWYQQTPGQGLQFLFEYFSETQRNKGNFPGRFSGRQFSNSRSEMNVSTLELGDSALYLCASSFAGTSGVETQYFGPGTRLLVL.

This CDR3 is CASSLTHSSETQYF. The CDR3 coding sequence is TGTGCCAGTAGCCTGACTCATAGCAGTGAGACCCAGTACTTC. The chain is built from TRBV6-4 and TRBJ2-5; D not resolved. Trimming took off 9 bases at V and 5 bases at J, with 19 bases between the two ends. The CDR3 spans 14 residues. CDR1 and CDR2 (germline): MRHNA, SNTAGT.

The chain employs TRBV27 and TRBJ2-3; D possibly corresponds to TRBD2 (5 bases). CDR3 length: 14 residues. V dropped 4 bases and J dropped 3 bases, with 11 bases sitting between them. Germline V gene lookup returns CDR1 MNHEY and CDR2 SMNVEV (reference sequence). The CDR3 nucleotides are TGTGCCAGCAGTTACCAACCGGGAACAGATACGCAGTATTTT. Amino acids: CASSYQPGTDTQYF.

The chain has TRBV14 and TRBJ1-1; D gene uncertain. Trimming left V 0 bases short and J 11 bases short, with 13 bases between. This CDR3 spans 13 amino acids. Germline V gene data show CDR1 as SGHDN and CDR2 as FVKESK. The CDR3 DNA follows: TGTGCCAGCAGCCAAGAAACGTTGCGCGGCGCTTTCTTT. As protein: CASSQETLRGAFF.